The 8 T cell receptor beta chains below come from one sample, sequenced in a study of blood T cell repertoires in COVID-19. The method was immunoSEQ multiplex PCR; TCRdb's version includes in-frame clones alone and lacks a portion of them. The data contain 150,000 or so clones, about 89% of them singletons. Sequenced: peripheral blood. The receptors here all came from a man between 60 and 75 years old with COVID-19, enrolled during active disease.

The chain joins TRBV5-1 to TRBJ2-1, with TRBD1 as a possible D gene (6 bases). Trimming took 4 bases from V and 8 from J, leaving 10 bases between them. There are 12 residues in the CDR3. The germline gives CDR1 SGHRS, CDR2 YFSETQ. The CDR3 sequence is CASSVQGHEQFF. The CDR3 nucleotides are TGCGCCAGCAGCGTACAGGGTCATGAGCAGTTCTTC.

This clone was detected once. The gene calls are TRBV7-8 and TRBJ1-2; weak D call: TRBD1 (6 bases). The CDR3 sequence is 15 residues long. Germline CDR1 is SGHVS and CDR2 is FQNEAQ. With 4 bases removed from V and 0 bases from J, the gap between germline ends came to 12 bases. In nucleotides, the CDR3 is TGTGCCAGCAGCTCCACGGGACACCCTAACTATGGCTACACCTTC. This gives the protein CASSSTGHPNYGYTF. Full variable domain (rest looked up from reference TRBV7-8 and TRBJ1-2): GAGVSQSPRYKVAKRGQDVALRCDPISGHVSLFWYQQALGQGPEFLTYFQNEAQLDKSGLPSDRFFAERPEGSVSTLKIQRTQQEDSAVYLCASSSTGHPNYGYTFGSGTRLTVV.

There are a few counts of this clone. In DNA form, the CDR3 reads TGTGCCTGGAGTGTCCAGGCAGGGTATAATTCACCCCTCCACTTT. It encodes CAWSVQAGYNSPLHF. The chain carries TRBV30 and TRBJ1-6, with D possibly matching TRBD1 (5 bases). Germline CDR1 and CDR2: GTSNPN and SVGIG (reference sequence). Trimming pared 0 bases from V and 4 bases from J, leaving 10 bases between. The CDR3 extends over 15 amino acids.

V and J are TRBV27 and TRBJ1-1; D perhaps matches TRBD1 (6 bases). Trimming left V 8 bases short and J 0 bases short, with 16 bases between. This CDR3 has 15 amino acids. The germline CDR1 and CDR2 sequences are MNHEY and SMNVEV (reference sequence). DNA for the CDR3: TGTGCCAGCTTCCCGGGACAAAATTTGAACACTGAAGCTTTCTTT. Protein sequence: CASFPGQNLNTEAFF.

V gene TRBV9 combines with J gene TRBJ1-2, with 7 bases aligning to TRBD1. V dropped 4 bases and J dropped 4; count of bases not matched to a gene: 10. The CDR3 has 15 amino acids. CDR1 and CDR2 from the germline V gene are SGDLS and YYNGEE. CDR3 nucleotide sequence: TGTGCCAGCAGCCTAGACATAGGGGGCAGCTATGGCTACACCTTC. It translates to CASSLDIGGSYGYTF. Supplemented by reference TRBV9 and TRBJ1-2, the full variable domain reads DSGVTQTPKHLITATGQRVTLRCSPRSGDLSVYWYQQSLDQGLQFLIQYYNGEERAKGNILERFSAQQFPDLHSELNLSSLELGDSALYFCASSLDIGGSYGYTFGSGTRLTVV.

This chain connects TRBV5-6 to TRBJ2-5; 8 bases are shared with TRBD1. In germline, CDR1 is SGHDT, CDR2 YYEEEE. This CDR3 region has 14 residues. J was trimmed by 1 base and V by 9 bases; bases with no gene match: 8. The CDR3 sequence is CATSTGAFQETQYF. The CDR3 DNA follows: TGTGCCACCTCGACAGGGGCCTTCCAAGAGACCCAGTACTTC.

The gene calls are TRBV7-2 and TRBJ1-1, with 7 nucleotides matching TRBD1. Germline assignment: CDR1 SGHTA and CDR2 FQGNSA. With V trimmed by 3 bases and J by 2 bases, 3 bases remained unmatched. There are 14 residues in the CDR3. The CDR3 is CASSLRQGNTEAFF. In DNA form, the CDR3 reads TGTGCCAGCAGCTTGAGACAGGGAAACACTGAAGCTTTCTTT.

The chain uses TRBV7-8 and TRBJ2-1; 12 bases are a match to TRBD2. The CDR3 covers 15 residues. Trimming cost V 3 bases and J 6 bases; bases outside gene matches: 3. From germline, CDR1 is SGHVS and CDR2 FQNEAQ. CDR3 bases: TGTGCCAGCAGCTTCCTAGCGGGGGGGCCCAATGAGCAGTTCTTC. This sequence encodes CASSFLAGGPNEQFF.